Listed here are 25 T cell receptor beta chains from one sample, sequenced in a study of shared clonotypes between healthy human individuals (dated by TCRdb to about 2020). Library method: the immunoSEQ multiplex PCR assay. Held by TCRdb, this immuneACCESS table contains in-frame sequences only and omits some clones. Under half of the omission traces to an unresolved V gene where checked; the cause of the rest is unknown. Across this sample there are some 1,100,000 clones, with 70% to 80% seen only once. The ten largest clonotypes hold approximately 0.56% of the sample. Sequencing was carried out using memory CD4+ T cells from PBMCs. What this sample's cell subset or site label stands for: CD45RA-negative fraction. These TCRs come from a young man in good health. Some clones in this sample may be carry-over from other donors' samples.

This clone was picked up one time. This sequence joins TRBV6-6 and TRBJ1-5, with 7 bases matching TRBD1. The CDR3 is 14 amino acids. J lost 4 bases, V lost 6 bases, and 6 bases had no gene match. CDR1 is MNHNY, CDR2 SVGAGI, per germline (reference sequence). The CDR3 is CASRGTEVNQPQHF. In DNA form, the CDR3 reads TGTGCCAGCAGAGGGACAGAAGTTAATCAGCCCCAGCATTTT.

The table lists this clone with a count of one. The chain uses TRBV29-1 and TRBJ1-3; D is perhaps TRBD1 (6 bases). The V end was cut by 6 bases, the J end by 4 bases, with 13 bases between. The germline gives CDR1 SQVTM, CDR2 ANQGSEA. The CDR3 is 13 amino acids. In nucleotides, the CDR3 is TGCAGCGTGGGAACGGGACACGGAAACACCATATATTTT. It translates to CSVGTGHGNTIYF.

V and J are TRBV11-2 and TRBJ1-5; D might be TRBD1 (6 bases). From germline, CDR1 is SGHAT and CDR2 FQNNGV. CDR3 length equals 17 residues. V shed 0 bases and J shed 3 bases, with 15 bases lying between them. In DNA, the CDR3 is TGTGCCAGCAGCTTAGATCATGGGGGGCCCGTCAATCAGCCCCAGCATTTT. Amino acid sequence: CASSLDHGGPVNQPQHF.

The DNA of the CDR3 is TGTGCCAGCAGCCCTGGACTAGCAACCACAGATACGCAGTATTTT. Protein: CASSPGLATTDTQYF. This sequence joins TRBV11-2 and TRBJ2-3; 8 bases agree with TRBD2. The CDR3 covers 15 residues. Germline V lookup: CDR1 SGHAT, CDR2 FQNNGV. Trimming cost V 5 bases and J 2 bases; bases outside gene matches: 6.

This clone was recorded a few times. The CDR3 DNA reads TGTGCCAGCAGCGTAGATCTAGCGGGAGGCGAGCAGTACTTC. It translates to CASSVDLAGGEQYF. V and J are TRBV9 and TRBJ2-7; TRBD2 matches at 11 bases. V shed 0 bases and J 6 bases; nucleotides not matched to a gene: 2. The germline CDR1 and CDR2 sequences are SGDLS and YYNGEE. This CDR3 is built from 14 residues.

This clone showed up just a few times. V gene TRBV2 combines with J gene TRBJ1-5; 7 nucleotides align to TRBD1. The CDR3 is 13 amino acids. V was pared by 8 bases and J by 4 bases, with 5 bases of the junction left unmatched. The germline gives CDR1 SNHLY, CDR2 FYNNEI. In DNA form, the CDR3 reads TGTGCCAGCGACAGGGAGGCTAATCAGCCCCAGCATTTT. The encoded protein is CASDREANQPQHF.

The rearrangement uses TRBV5-1 and TRBJ2-1; D perhaps matches TRBD2 (5 bases). The CDR3 loop spans 14 amino acids. Germline V gene lookup returns CDR1 SGHRS and CDR2 YFSETQ. With 6 bases removed from V and 5 bases from J, the gap between germline ends came to 15 bases. This chain's CDR3 is CASTSPSGNNEQFF. For the CDR3, the DNA is TGCGCCAGCACCTCCCCGTCCGGGAACAATGAGCAGTTCTTC.

The V and J genes are TRBV28 and TRBJ2-3; TRBD2 matches 9 bases. There are 17 residues in the CDR3. The V gene's germline CDR1 is MDHEN and CDR2 SYDVKM. The V segment lost 9 bases and the J segment 0 bases; nucleotides outside the gene matches: 13. CDR3 sequence: CASQRLAELTSTDTQYF. CDR3 nucleotides: TGTGCCAGTCAGAGACTAGCGGAGCTAACTAGCACAGATACGCAGTATTTT.

The chain has TRBV7-2 and TRBJ2-3; perhaps TRBD1 as D (6 bases). V dropped 4 bases and J dropped 4 bases, with 15 bases sitting between them. This CDR3 region has 15 residues. CDR1 is SGHTA and CDR2 is FQGNSA in the germline V gene. Here the CDR3 reads CASSSVGAEADTQYF. CDR3 nucleotide sequence: TGTGCCAGCAGCTCGGTGGGGGCAGAGGCAGATACGCAGTATTTT.

V is TRBV10-3 and J is TRBJ2-1; TRBD1 aligns across 9 bases. With V trimmed by 2 bases and J by 4 bases, 9 bases remained unmatched. The length of the CDR3 is 17 residues. CDR1 is ENHRY, CDR2 SYGVKD, per germline. The CDR3 sequence is CAISEPYRGRGYNEQFF. The CDR3 DNA follows: TGTGCCATCAGTGAGCCCTACAGGGGGCGAGGGTACAATGAGCAGTTCTTC.

This chain uses TRBV28 with TRBJ2-3; 9 bases match TRBD1. V trimming: 6 bases; J trimming: 3 bases; junction bases outside the gene matches: 7. CDR1 MDHEN and CDR2 SYDVKM come from the germline V gene. The CDR3 runs 15 residues. CDR3 sequence reads: CASRPPGQGTDTQYF. The CDR3 DNA is TGTGCCAGCAGGCCTCCGGGACAGGGAACAGATACGCAGTATTTT.

V and J are TRBV6-6 and TRBJ2-5; the D call may be TRBD1 or TRBD2 (5 bases each). The J call may be wrong; the DNA end is better matched by TRBJ2-7. Germline CDR1 and CDR2: MNHNY and SVGAGI (reference sequence). The CDR3 is made up of 12 amino acids. The CDR3 DNA sequence: TGTGCCAGCAGCCGGGGCCGATACGAGCAGTACTTC. Translated, it gives CASSRGRYEQYF.

Worth noting for this clone: This CDR3 is also generated by other DNA sequences in the sample. V and J are TRBV20-1 and TRBJ1-5; D gene ambiguous. The germline gives CDR1 DFQATT, CDR2 SNEGSKA (reference sequence). CDR3 length equals 11 residues. Trimming took 1 base from V and 7 from J, leaving 5 bases between them. The DNA for the CDR3 is TGCAGTGCTAGAGTGGGCCAGCCCCAGCATTTT. Translating gives CSARVGQPQHF.

The chain carries TRBV19 and TRBJ2-1, with a tentative D call TRBD2 (6 bases). Germline V gene data show CDR1 as LNHDA and CDR2 as SQIVND (reference sequence). Trimming took off 5 bases at V and 8 bases at J, with 13 bases between the two ends. The CDR3 length is 13 residues. CDR3 in amino acids: CASSPQGGYEQFF. Written as DNA, the CDR3 is TGTGCCAGTAGTCCCCAGGGAGGCTATGAGCAGTTCTTC.

The chain has TRBV5-1 and TRBJ2-7, with 12 bases aligning to TRBD1. The germline gives CDR1 SGHRS, CDR2 YFSETQ. The CDR3 is 14 amino acids. With 4 bases clipped from V and 5 bases from J, the junction kept 4 bases outside the gene matches. CDR3 bases: TGCGCCAGCAGCACGGGACAGGGGGCAAACGAGCAGTACTTC. This translates into CASSTGQGANEQYF.

The chain carries TRBV27 and TRBJ2-1, with D possibly TRBD2 on 6 matching bases. Trimming stripped 2 bases from V and 5 bases from J, with 16 bases between. In germline, CDR1 is MNHEY, CDR2 SMNVEV (reference sequence). The CDR3 is 16 residues long. CDR3 residues: CASSLTRAGLNNEQFF. The CDR3 nucleotides are TGTGCCAGCAGTTTAACCCGTGCGGGGTTGAACAATGAGCAGTTCTTC.

A note on this clone: A much larger clone lies one base from this, so it may be a read error. In DNA form, the CDR3 reads TGTGCCAGCAGTTCGACAGGGAGCACTGAAGCTTTCTTT. Translating gives CASSSTGSTEAFF. This chain joins TRBV9 and TRBJ1-1, with TRBD1 identical over 7 bases. Germline CDR1 is SGDLS and CDR2 is YYNGEE. This CDR3 is 13 amino acids long. Germline trimming cut 5 bases from V and 4 bases from J; bases unmatched to any gene: 5. Full variable domain (missing parts from reference TRBV9 and TRBJ1-1): DSGVTQTPKHLITATGQRVTLRCSPRSGDLSVYWYQQSLDQGLQFLIQYYNGEERAKGNILERFSAQQFPDLHSELNLSSLELGDSALYFCASSSTGSTEAFFGQGTRLTVV.

At least ten counts were recorded for this clone. This chain joins TRBV19 and TRBJ2-5; no clear D gene. The CDR3 spans 13 residues. Germline loops: CDR1 LNHDA, CDR2 SQIVND (reference sequence). Trimming stripped 6 bases from V and 4 bases from J, with 12 bases between. DNA for the CDR3: TGTGCCAGTAGCAACGGACCACGAGAGACCCAGTACTTC. This gives the protein CASSNGPRETQYF.

The V gene is TRBV14, the J gene TRBJ2-3, with D unresolved. This CDR3 region has 13 residues. Between the trimmed V and J ends, which lost 0 bases and 7 bases, there was a span of 8 bases. The germline gives CDR1 SGHDN, CDR2 FVKESK. DNA for the CDR3: TGTGCCAGCAGCCAAGATTCTTTACATACGCAGTATTTT. This gives the protein CASSQDSLHTQYF.

With respect to this clone: Other DNA sequences in this sample translate to the same CDR3. The rearrangement joins TRBV2 to TRBJ2-5; TRBD2 might be the D (5 bases). Germline loops: CDR1 SNHLY, CDR2 FYNNEI. V gave up 6 bases and J gave up 4 bases, with 9 bases separating them. CDR3 length: 12 amino acids. The CDR3 spells CASSGDRETQYF. The CDR3 region has the DNA TGTGCCAGCAGCGGGGATCGAGAGACCCAGTACTTC.

This rearrangement joins TRBV30 to TRBJ2-3, with unresolved D. V was trimmed by 3 bases and J by 1 base, leaving 2 bases between them. The CDR3 is made up of 11 amino acids. Germline-derived CDR1 and CDR2 are GTSNPN and SVGIG (reference sequence). CDR3 DNA sequence: TGTGCCTGGAGGCGCACAGATACGCAGTATTTT. Protein sequence: CAWRRTDTQYF.

The chain uses TRBV4-2 and TRBJ2-1; TRBD2 matches 10 bases. The V segment lost 4 bases and the J segment 5 bases; nucleotides outside the gene matches: 5. Germline loops: CDR1 LGHNA, CDR2 YNFKEQ. The CDR3 consists of 15 residues. CDR3 amino acids: CASSPRTSGDNEQFF. In nucleotides, the CDR3 is TGTGCCAGCAGCCCGCGGACTAGCGGAGACAATGAGCAGTTCTTC.

The CDR3, as DNA: TGTGCCAGCAAGGGACAGCACTTGAACACCGGGGAGCTGTTTTTT. Translation gives CASKGQHLNTGELFF. J is TRBJ2-2 and V is TRBV2; 7 bases map to TRBD1. V trimming: 7 bases; J trimming: 1 base; junction bases outside the gene matches: 6. This CDR3 region has 15 residues. Germline CDR1 is SNHLY and CDR2 is FYNNEI.

The chain has TRBV7-3 and TRBJ2-3; D is uncertain. The germline V gene has CDR1 SGHTA and CDR2 FQGTGA. Trimming stripped 5 bases from V and 0 bases from J, with 15 bases between. The CDR3 covers 16 residues. The CDR3 DNA reads TGTGCCAGCAGCCTTCAACATCTTCCTAGCACAGATACGCAGTATTTT. It encodes CASSLQHLPSTDTQYF.

The chain recombines TRBV6-5 with TRBJ2-5; TRBD2 matches 11 bases. Germline assignment: CDR1 MNHEY and CDR2 SVGAGI. Germline trimming cut 0 bases from V and 2 bases from J; bases unmatched to any gene: 2. The CDR3 has 16 amino acids. The CDR3 reads CASSYSLAGAQETQYF. The DNA of the CDR3 is TGTGCCAGCAGTTACTCACTAGCGGGAGCTCAAGAGACCCAGTACTTC.